A selection of T cell receptor beta chains follows, all from one sample in a study of T cell repertoires in cytomegalovirus infection. One entry per CDR3 protein, called by TCRdb with MiXCR from the reads. The sample lists about 120,000 distinct CDR3 sequences, 9.5% to 13% seen once, with around a third in the top ten. These receptors have no known antigen. Sequencing was carried out using PBMCs, sequenced either directly or after in vitro stimulation (not recorded which). Receptors originate from a human donor in good health (CMV status not recorded). Some clones in this sample may be carry-over from other donors' samples. CDR3s include the opening cysteine and the closing phenylalanine or tryptophan. A D gene is named only where the DNA matches it firmly. Size is stated for part of the rows, as once, few or many counts, or as a class when the clone is expanded.

j_call,d_call,cdr3_length,v_call,clone_size,cdr3_aa,cdr3_nt
TRBJ1-1,TRBD1,13,TRBV7-2,many,CASSFDRDTEAFF,TGTGCCAGCAGCTTCGACAGGGACACTGAAGCTTTCTTT
TRBJ1-2,.,14,TRBV29-1,few,CSVEPPGKGGGYTF,TGCAGCGTTGAACCCCCCGGGAAGGGTGGTGGCTACACCTTC
TRBJ2-1,TRBD2,14,TRBV12-5,few,CASGLTQRGNEQFF,TGTGCTAGTGGTTTGACTCAGCGGGGGAATGAGCAGTTCTTC
TRBJ2-2,TRBD2,15,TRBV10-1,.,CASSELAGGAGELFF,TGCGCCAGCAGTGAACTAGCGGGAGGTGCCGGGGAGCTGTTTTTT
TRBJ2-1,TRBD2,16,TRBV12-5,.,CASGLSAGGPHNEQFF,TGTGCTAGTGGTTTGTCCGCGGGAGGGCCCCACAATGAGCAGTTCTTC
TRBJ2-2,.,9,TRBV7-7,many,CATGREVFF,TGTGCCACAGGCAGGGAGGTGTTTTTT
TRBJ1-2,.,13,TRBV7-2,.,CASSLAHGSGYTF,TGTGCCAGCAGCTTAGCGCATGGAAGTGGCTACACCTTC
TRBJ1-1,.,13,TRBV28,many,CASSLGRAGEAFF,TGTGCCAGCAGTTTAGGCAGGGCCGGTGAAGCTTTCTTT
TRBJ2-5,TRBD1,14,TRBV6-5,.,CASRLQGFGETQYF,TGTGCCAGCAGACTACAGGGGTTTGGAGAGACCCAGTACTTC
TRBJ2-1,TRBD2,14,TRBV29-1,.,CSVATSGAYNEQFF,TGCAGCGTTGCAACTAGCGGGGCCTACAATGAGCAGTTCTTC